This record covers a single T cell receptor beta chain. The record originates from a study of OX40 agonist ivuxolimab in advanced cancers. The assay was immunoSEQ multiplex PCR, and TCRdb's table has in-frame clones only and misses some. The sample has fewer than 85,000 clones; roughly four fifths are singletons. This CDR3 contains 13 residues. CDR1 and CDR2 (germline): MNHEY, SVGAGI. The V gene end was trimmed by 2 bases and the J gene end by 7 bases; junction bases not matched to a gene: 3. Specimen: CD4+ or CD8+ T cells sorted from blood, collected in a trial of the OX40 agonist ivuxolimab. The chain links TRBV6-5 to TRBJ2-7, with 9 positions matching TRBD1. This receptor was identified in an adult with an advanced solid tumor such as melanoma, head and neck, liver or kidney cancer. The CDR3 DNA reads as TGTGCCAGCAGTTACACAGGGGGCCAAGAGCAGTACTTC. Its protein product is CASSYTGGQEQYF.